The clone carrying this TCR beta chain occurred a few times. Its antigen is undetermined. The entry originates in a study of T cells in localized non-small cell lung cancer. Study-wide findings and caveats: Among the top 100 tumor clones, a median roughly 57 appeared in adjacent lung.

V lost 6 bases and J lost 7; bases outside the gene matches: 7. The CDR3 runs 15 residues. Looked up from germline, CDR1 is MNHGY and CDR2 is SAAAGT. Sequencing used immunoSEQ multiplex PCR; TCRdb keeps in-frame clones, though not all of them. The sample lists thousands of clones, roughly 29% occurring once. The sequence came from a male donor aged 60 or over with stage I lung adenocarcinoma. The chain links TRBV6-8 to TRBJ2-1; 12 bases are a match to TRBD2. Sample: lung tumor tissue, taken before any cancer treatment. The CDR3 DNA reads TGTGCCAGCAGGATCCTAGCGGGGGGGCCGAATGAGCAGTTCTTC. Protein sequence: CASRILAGGPNEQFF.